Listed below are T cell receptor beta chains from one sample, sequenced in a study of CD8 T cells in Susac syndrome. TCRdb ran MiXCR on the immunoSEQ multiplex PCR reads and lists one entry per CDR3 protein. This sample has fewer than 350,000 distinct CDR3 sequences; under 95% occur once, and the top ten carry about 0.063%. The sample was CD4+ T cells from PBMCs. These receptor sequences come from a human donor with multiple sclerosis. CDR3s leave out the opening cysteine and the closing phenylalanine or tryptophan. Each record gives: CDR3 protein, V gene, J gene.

CDR3: ASSQGASGRPTDTQY
V: TRBV4-2
J: TRBJ2-3

CDR3: ASSPGTSGSLPQY
V: TRBV9
J: TRBJ2-3

CDR3: ASSMGTGRNTEAF
V: TRBV6-5
J: TRBJ1-1

CDR3: ASRGQGAATNEKLF
V: TRBV3-1
J: TRBJ1-4

CDR3: ASSFEGYYEQY
V: TRBV7-8
J: TRBJ2-7

CDR3: SVEEGSTDTQY
V: TRBV29-1
J: TRBJ2-3

CDR3: ASSLTGDEQF
V: TRBV3-1
J: TRBJ2-1

CDR3: ATRSHGTTNFSYEQY
V: TRBV24-1
J: TRBJ2-7

CDR3: ASSRTRGMNTEAF
V: TRBV6-5
J: TRBJ1-1

CDR3: ASSLGGPNTEAF
V: TRBV7-3
J: TRBJ1-1

CDR3: ASSPRERVNTEAF
V: TRBV12-3/TRBV12-4
J: TRBJ1-1

CDR3: ASSSQANYGYT
V: TRBV7-2
J: TRBJ1-2

CDR3: ASSTGTGLSFQQY
V: TRBV5-4
J: TRBJ2-7

CDR3: ASSQAAGGPYEQY
V: TRBV4-1
J: TRBJ2-7

CDR3: ASRSRGAEETQY
V: TRBV19
J: TRBJ2-5

CDR3: ASKLWETQY
V: TRBV6-2/TRBV6-3
J: TRBJ2-5

CDR3: ASSSSGGAEDTQY
V: TRBV11-1
J: TRBJ2-3

CDR3: SAPEQY
V: TRBV20-1
J: TRBJ2-7

CDR3: SASPWTPSEAF
V: TRBV20-1
J: TRBJ1-1

CDR3: ASSLPGQANQPQH
V: TRBV21-1
J: TRBJ1-5

CDR3: ASRFSRGTDTQY
V: TRBV19
J: TRBJ2-3

CDR3: ASSWGLAGGPGTTDTQY
V: TRBV6-1
J: TRBJ2-3

CDR3: ASSLALQGYTEAF
V: TRBV5-1
J: TRBJ1-1

CDR3: SVVGGSHEQY
V: TRBV29-1
J: TRBJ2-7

CDR3: ASSPRGPSLVSYEQY
V: TRBV7-2
J: TRBJ2-7

CDR3: ASSLVEGGQY
V: TRBV7-8
J: TRBJ2-3